Presented here are 22 T cell receptor beta chains from one specimen sequenced in a study of OX40 agonist ivuxolimab in advanced cancers. The table came from immunoSEQ multiplex PCR; TCRdb's copy has only in-frame clones and leaves some out. The sample gives some 83,000 clones, about 86% of which show up once; approximately 6.5% is in the top ten. The source material was CD4+ or CD8+ T cells sorted from blood, sampled in a trial of the OX40 agonist ivuxolimab. All receptors come from an adult with an advanced solid tumor such as melanoma, head and neck, liver or kidney cancer.

The chain employs TRBV7-2 and TRBJ1-4; D is unclear. In germline, CDR1 is SGHTA, CDR2 FQGNSA. The CDR3 spans 14 residues. V lost 5 bases to trimming and J lost 8 bases, with 15 bases between them. For the CDR3, the DNA is TGTGCCAGCAGCGAAAAATGGGGTAACGAAAAACTGTTTTTT. This encodes CASSEKWGNEKLFF.

The V call is TRBV10-2, the J call TRBJ2-5, with 8 bases lining up with TRBD1. Germline CDR1 is WSHSY and CDR2 is SAAADI. The CDR3 length is 14 residues. J lost 6 bases, V lost 5 bases, and 8 bases had no gene match. Here the CDR3 reads CASSLTGAGKTQYF. The CDR3 nucleotides read TGCGCCAGCAGTTTGACAGGGGCAGGAAAGACCCAGTACTTC.

This chain uses TRBV11-2 with TRBJ2-5; no definite D call. Trimming took off 1 base at V and 1 base at J, with 4 bases between the two ends. This CDR3 comprises 13 residues. The V gene's germline CDR1 is SGHAT and CDR2 FQNNGV. CDR3 in DNA: TGTGCCAGCAGCTTAGGGGTCCAAGAGACCCAGTACTTC. Translating it yields CASSLGVQETQYF.

CDR3 nucleotide sequence: TGCGCCAGCAGCTTGCGGAGGGGTAACACAGATACGCAGTATTTT. It encodes CASSLRRGNTDTQYF. The chain carries TRBV5-1 and TRBJ2-3; D may be TRBD2 (6 bases). This CDR3 region has 15 residues. Germline assignment: CDR1 SGHRS and CDR2 YFSETQ. Trimming stripped 1 base from V and 2 bases from J, with 11 bases between.

This clone was observed a single time. The chain recombines TRBV5-1 with TRBJ1-1; TRBD1 might be the D (6 bases). The CDR3 is 12 amino acids. Between the trimmed V and J ends, which lost 1 base and 10 bases, there was a span of 11 bases. CDR1 and CDR2 (germline): SGHRS, YFSETQ. The CDR3 DNA reads TGCGCCAGCAGCTTGCCACAGGGTGCAGCTTTCTTT. Its protein product is CASSLPQGAAFF.

Worth noting for this clone: The junction departs from the called germline gene at one end, perhaps through a read error. The rearrangement joins TRBV10-3 to TRBJ1-5; the match to TRBD1 covers 7 bases. Germline loops: CDR1 ENHRY, CDR2 SYGVKD. The CDR3 has 22 residues. CDR3 DNA sequence: TGTACCATACTCGAAAAAGGGGGCAGGGGTGGATGTTCTTGGCTTAGCAATCAGCCCCAGCATTTT. This sequence encodes CTILEKGGRGGCSWLSNQPQHF.

The chain employs TRBV5-8 and TRBJ2-7, with 11 bases matching TRBD2. After removal of 4 bases from V and 5 bases from J, the junction contained 2 bases not matched to a gene. CDR1 and CDR2 (germline): SGHTS, YDEGEE. CDR3 length equals 13 residues. CDR3: CASSPGLADEQYF. The CDR3 DNA follows: TGTGCCAGCAGCCCGGGACTAGCGGACGAGCAGTACTTC.

This chain connects TRBV5-6 to TRBJ2-1; 14 nucleotides agree with TRBD2. The CDR3 runs to 16 residues. Germline lookup yields CDR1 SGHDT and CDR2 YYEEEE. The trim removed 6 bases at V and 5 bases at J, leaving 7 bases unmatched. CDR3: CASTRLAGGLHNEQFF. CDR3 bases: TGTGCCAGCACCAGACTAGCGGGAGGGCTCCACAATGAGCAGTTCTTC.

The chain recombines TRBV25-1 with TRBJ2-7, with 7 bases matching TRBD1. This CDR3 spans 15 amino acids. After removal of 6 bases from V and 2 bases from J, the junction contained 10 bases not matched to a gene. The germline gives CDR1 MGHDK, CDR2 SYGVNS. The CDR3 DNA reads as TGTGCCAGCAGCCCAAGAAGGACAGGCACCTACGAGCAGTACTTC. Its translation: CASSPRRTGTYEQYF.

This clone was found once. V usage is TRBV7-2 and J usage is TRBJ1-2; D not resolved. CDR3 size: 14 residues. The germline V gene encodes CDR1 SGHTA and CDR2 FQGNSA. Trimming pared 5 bases from V and 5 bases from J, leaving 15 bases between. The CDR3 bases are TGTGCCAGCAGCCCCCGGGAGGCCTTATATGGCTACACCTTC. It yields the protein CASSPREALYGYTF.

This CDR3 is CASSQAGLNTGELFF. The CDR3 DNA is TGCGCCAGCAGCCAAGCAGGGCTCAACACCGGGGAGCTGTTTTTT. The chain employs TRBV4-1 and TRBJ2-2, with D perhaps TRBD1 (5 bases). This CDR3 has 15 residues. Germline loops: CDR1 MGHRA, CDR2 YSYEKL. Deletions cut 1 base from V and 2 bases from J, with 8 bases between.

This chain uses TRBV12-5 with TRBJ2-3, with D tentatively TRBD1 (6 bases). CDR1 is LGHNT and CDR2 is FRNRAP in the germline V gene. The CDR3 is 15 residues long. Trimming left V 7 bases short and J 2 bases short, with 16 bases between. CDR3 DNA: TGTGCTAGTGCCCCGGACAGACCTTTCACAGATACGCAGTATTTT. This codes for CASAPDRPFTDTQYF.

The rearrangement joins TRBV2 to TRBJ1-1; possibly TRBD1 for D (5 bases). The CDR3 extends over 11 amino acids. In germline, CDR1 is SNHLY, CDR2 FYNNEI. V lost 7 bases and J lost 3, with 6 bases in between. The CDR3: CASIRDTEAFF. The CDR3 coding sequence is TGTGCCAGCATCAGGGACACTGAAGCTTTCTTT.

The rearrangement joins TRBV5-1 to TRBJ1-6, with TRBD1 identical over 8 bases. J gave up 7 bases and V 4 bases, and 10 bases lay outside the gene matches. The CDR3 length is 16 residues. CDR1 and CDR2 (germline): SGHRS, YFSETQ. The CDR3 reads CASSPTPTGGNSPLHF. The CDR3 nucleotides are TGCGCCAGCAGCCCAACGCCCACAGGGGGAAATTCACCCCTCCACTTT. Supplemented by reference TRBV5-1 and TRBJ1-6, the full variable domain reads KAGVTQTPRYLIKTRGQQVTLSCSPISGHRSVSWYQQTPGQGLQFLFEYFSETQRNKGNFPGRFSGRQFSNSRSEMNVSTLELGDSALYLCASSPTPTGGNSPLHFGNGTRLTVT.

The CDR3 sequence: CASSKAGTDTEAFF. CDR3 nucleotides: TGTGCCAGCAGCAAAGCGGGGACAGACACTGAAGCTTTCTTT. This sequence joins TRBV21-1 and TRBJ1-1; the DNA was not compared with TRBD1, the D call given in the table. TRBV21-1 is a known pseudogene. The CDR3 covers 14 residues.

The chain couples TRBV5-6 to TRBJ1-3; D not resolved. Germline V gene lookup returns CDR1 SGHDT and CDR2 YYEEEE. CDR3 length equals 14 residues. The V and J ends lost 0 bases and 2 bases respectively, with 6 bases between them. This CDR3 is CASSLGSTGNTIYF. The CDR3 bases are TGTGCCAGCAGCTTGGGGTCTACTGGAAACACCATATATTTT.

CDR3 sequence reads: CASSRGSGDSPLHF. The CDR3 nucleotides read TGTGCCAGCAGTAGGGGCTCAGGGGATTCACCCCTCCACTTT. V is TRBV6-5 and J is TRBJ1-6; a weak D match, TRBD1 (6 bases). Trimming left V 5 bases short and J 8 bases short, with 13 bases between. The CDR3 runs 14 residues. Germline lookup yields CDR1 MNHEY and CDR2 SVGAGI.

This chain connects TRBV18 to TRBJ2-1, with D perhaps being TRBD1 or TRBD2 (5 bases each). This CDR3 is built from 12 residues. Looked up from germline, CDR1 is KGHSH and CDR2 is LQKENI. Trimming took off 6 bases at V and 15 bases at J, with 18 bases between the two ends. CDR3 sequence (DNA): TGTGCCAGCTCTCCAGTCCGGGACGGTGGGTTCTTC. Translation gives CASSPVRDGGFF.

This chain links TRBV4-2 with TRBJ1-2, with a tentative D call TRBD1 (6 bases). The CDR3 covers 14 residues. The V gene's germline CDR1 is LGHNA and CDR2 YNFKEQ. The germline V and J ends were trimmed by 5 bases and 4 bases, with 14 bases remaining between them. The CDR3 here is CASSSGGQGYGYTF. The CDR3 nucleotides are TGTGCCAGCAGCTCTGGGGGGCAGGGCTATGGCTACACCTTC.

The chain joins TRBV9 to TRBJ2-1, with D perhaps TRBD2 (5 bases). Germline V gene sequence: CDR1 SGDLS, CDR2 YYNGEE. The CDR3 runs to 15 residues. V was cut by 4 bases and J by 0 bases, with 11 bases left in between. The chain's CDR3 is CASSPSAGSYNEQFF. For the CDR3, the DNA is TGTGCCAGCAGCCCGTCGGCGGGCTCCTACAATGAGCAGTTCTTC. Full variable domain (rest looked up from reference TRBV9 and TRBJ2-1): DSGVTQTPKHLITATGQRVTLRCSPRSGDLSVYWYQQSLDQGLQFLIQYYNGEERAKGNILERFSAQQFPDLHSELNLSSLELGDSALYFCASSPSAGSYNEQFFGPGTRLTVL.

The J gene is TRBJ2-3, the V gene TRBV5-1; 9 bases agree with TRBD1. Germline CDR1 is SGHRS and CDR2 is YFSETQ. After removal of 4 bases from V and 0 bases from J, the junction contained 9 bases not matched to a gene. This CDR3 contains 17 residues. CDR3 DNA: TGCGCCAGCAGCCCCCTAATCGGGACAGGGAGCACAGATACGCAGTATTTT. Translated: CASSPLIGTGSTDTQYF.

The gene calls are TRBV6-1 and TRBJ2-7; possible D gene TRBD2, 5 bases. The CDR3 contains 13 residues. Deletions cut 7 bases from V and 0 bases from J, with 10 bases between. Germline values: CDR1 MNHNS, CDR2 SASEGT. CDR3: CASMEAGSYEQYF. In DNA, the CDR3 is TGTGCCAGCATGGAGGCAGGCTCCTACGAGCAGTACTTC.